This T cell receptor (beta chain) was captured by sequencing in a study of blood T cells in healthy people across ages. The germline V gene encodes CDR1 SGHDN and CDR2 FVKESK. Trimming shortened V by 1 base and J by 7 bases, and 10 bases separated the two germline ends. The length of the CDR3 is 13 residues. Together with a sample-barcoded 5' primer, a J-beta primer mix was included in a second PCR lasting roughly 6 to 12 cycles. TCRdb reanalysed the 5' RACE reads using MiXCR and keeps one entry per CDR3 protein. The sample has almost 1 million distinct CDR3 sequences; about 51% are singletons. This TCR was recovered from a woman aged 55-70 years in good health. Source material: blood. This sequence joins TRBV14 and TRBJ1-2; D possibly corresponds to TRBD1 (6 bases). The CDR3 loop is CASSQGQGLGYTF. In nucleotides, the CDR3 is TGTGCCAGCAGCCAAGGCCAGGGGCTTGGCTACACCTTC. The full variable domain, rest sourced from reference TRBV14 and TRBJ1-2, is EAGVTQFPSHSVIEKGQTVTLRCDPISGHDNLYWYRRVMGKEIKFLLHFVKESKQDESGMPNNRFLAERTGGTYSTLKVQPAELEDSGVYFCASSQGQGLGYTFGSGTRLTVV.